This TCR beta chain was sequenced during a study of shared clonotypes between healthy human individuals. The run depth of the assay was deep. Some clones are missing from TCRdb's copy, which holds only in-frame ones; the method was immunoSEQ multiplex PCR. The sample yields roughly 530,000 clones, 90% to 96% seen once. Input material: naive CD4+ T cells sorted from blood. The subset was: CD45RA+ positively selected. This sequence was found in a woman in her 30s in good health.

CDR3 protein: CASSYSGLAQETQYF. Here the CDR3 DNA reads TGTGCCAGCAGTTACTCGGGACTAGCTCAAGAGACCCAGTACTTC. This chain connects TRBV6-6 to TRBJ2-5, with 9 nucleotides matching TRBD2. J gave up 2 bases and V 0 bases, and 1 base lay outside the gene matches. The CDR3 is 15 amino acids. Germline V gene sequence: CDR1 MNHNY, CDR2 SVGAGI (reference sequence).